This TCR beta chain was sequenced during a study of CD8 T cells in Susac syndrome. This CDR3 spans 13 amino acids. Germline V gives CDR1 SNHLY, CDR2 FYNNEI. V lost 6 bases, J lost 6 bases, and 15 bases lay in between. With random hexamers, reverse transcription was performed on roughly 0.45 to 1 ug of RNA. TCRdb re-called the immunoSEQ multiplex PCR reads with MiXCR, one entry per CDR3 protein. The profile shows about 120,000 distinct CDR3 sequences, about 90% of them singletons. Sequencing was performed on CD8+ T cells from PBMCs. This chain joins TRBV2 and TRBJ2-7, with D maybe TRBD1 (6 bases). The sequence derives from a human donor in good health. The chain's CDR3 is CASSRGSELEQYF. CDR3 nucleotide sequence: TGTGCCAGCAGCAGGGGTTCTGAGCTCGAGCAGTACTTC.